The entry below describes one T cell receptor (beta chain). Data came from immunoSEQ multiplex PCR; TCRdb stores just in-frame clones and leaves some out. The table has roughly 250,000 clones, roughly 86% seen once. The sample is drawn from a study of blood T cell repertoires in COVID-19. Overall study: COVID-19 samples collected from the United States, Italy and Spain covered acute and convalescent phases. Nucleic acid was either cDNA or gDNA, and it came from T cells, B-cell-depleted T cells, or PBMCs.

The length of the CDR3 is 14 residues. Germline V lookup: CDR1 LGHNT, CDR2 FRNRAP. V was trimmed by 5 bases and J by 0 bases, leaving 8 bases between them. The cohort comprised adults aged about 18 to 100 years residing in approximately 25 US areas. Clinical history as reported by participants underpinned cohort assignment. The specimen sequenced was PBMCs or T cells enriched from blood (not recorded which). The rearrangement joins TRBV12-5 to TRBJ1-5; D gene ambiguous. This TCR derives from a woman aged 30 to 39 with acute COVID-19. CDR3 loop: CASGEGDSNQPQHF. For the CDR3, the DNA is TGTGCTAGTGGTGAGGGAGATAGCAATCAGCCCCAGCATTTT.